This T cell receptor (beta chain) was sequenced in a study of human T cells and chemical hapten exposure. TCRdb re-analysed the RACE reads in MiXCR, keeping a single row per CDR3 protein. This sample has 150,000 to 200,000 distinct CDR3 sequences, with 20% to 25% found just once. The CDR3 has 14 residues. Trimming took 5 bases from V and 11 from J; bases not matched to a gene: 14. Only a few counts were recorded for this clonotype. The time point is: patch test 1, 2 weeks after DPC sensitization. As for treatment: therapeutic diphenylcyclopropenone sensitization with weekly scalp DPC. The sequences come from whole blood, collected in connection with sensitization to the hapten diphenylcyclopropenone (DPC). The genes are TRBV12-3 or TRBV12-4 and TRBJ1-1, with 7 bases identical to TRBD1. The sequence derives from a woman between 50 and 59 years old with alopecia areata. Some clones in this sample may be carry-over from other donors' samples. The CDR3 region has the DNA TGTGCCAGCAGTCAGAGAGGTGGGGACAGCGGGGCTTTCTTT. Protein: CASSQRGGDSGAFF.